Listed below are T cell receptor beta chains from one sample, sequenced in a study of graft-versus-host responses after intestinal transplantation. Only in-frame clones appear in the TCRdb table, and some are missing; sequencing was by immunoSEQ multiplex PCR. The table shows some 50,000 clones, with about four fifths occurring only once. The antigens for these receptors are not known. Specimen: unstimulated CD4+ T cells sorted from spleen or lymph node cells, collected before transplant. The receptors shown here come from a human donor who was the organ donor for an intestinal transplant. Each CDR3 is given with its conserved first and last residue. A D gene is named only where the DNA matches it firmly. The size entry is marked missing in some rows and otherwise reads once, few, many or a size class.

j_call | v_call | d_call | cdr3_length | clone_size | cdr3_nt | cdr3_aa
TRBJ2-5 | TRBV6-5 | TRBD2 | 15 | . | TGTGCCAGCAGTTACGAGGCGGGGGGGCCGGAGACCCAGTACTTC | CASSYEAGGPETQYF
TRBJ1-2 | TRBV28 | TRBD1 | 14 | . | TGTGCCAGCAGTATCAACAGGGGGAACTATGGCTACACCTTC | CASSINRGNYGYTF
TRBJ2-2 | TRBV2 | TRBD1 | 15 | once | TGTGCCAGCAGATCCGGGACAGTGAACACCGGGGAGCTGTTTTTT | CASRSGTVNTGELFF
TRBJ1-1 | TRBV6-1 | . | 13 | . | TGTGCCAGCGGCCTGGACGGAAACACTGAAGCTTTCTTT | CASGLDGNTEAFF
TRBJ2-2 | TRBV11-2 | TRBD2 | 17 | . | TGTGCCAGCAGCTTAGAAAGCGGGAGTATCAACACCGGGGAGCTGTTTTTT | CASSLESGSINTGELFF
TRBJ2-2 | TRBV19 | TRBD2 | 15 | once | TGTGCCAGTAGTACTCTAGCGGGGAACACCGGGGAGCTGTTTTTT | CASSTLAGNTGELFF
TRBJ2-7 | TRBV7-9 | TRBD2 | 15 | . | TGTGCCAGCAGCTTATTGGGGAGGGGCCCCTACGAGCAGTACTTC | CASSLLGRGPYEQYF
TRBJ2-3 | TRBV19 | TRBD2 | 15 | . | TGTGCCAGTAGTATTCTAGCGGCTAGCACAGATACGCAGTATTTT | CASSILAASTDTQYF
TRBJ2-1 | TRBV5-1 | TRBD2 | 16 | . | TGCGCCAGCAGCTTGTTGTCTAGCGGGCGATACAATGAGCAGTTCTTC | CASSLLSSGRYNEQFF
TRBJ2-1 | TRBV29-1 | . | 14 | . | TGCAGCGGGACTGTAGGAGCCCTCTACAATGAGCAGTTCTTC | CSGTVGALYNEQFF
TRBJ1-4 | TRBV5-5 | . | 14 | . | TGTGCCAGCAGCTTCCAGGCGGCTAATGAAAAACTGTTTTTT | CASSFQAANEKLFF
TRBJ2-7 | TRBV6-6 | . | 11 | . | TGTGCCAGCAAAAACTCCTACGAGCAGTACTTC | CASKNSYEQYF
TRBJ1-2 | TRBV5-1 | . | 14 | . | TGCGCCAGCAGCTTGGCTGTCCCACCAGGACCCTACACCTTC | CASSLAVPPGPYTF
TRBJ2-3 | TRBV7-2 | . | 14 | . | TGTGCCAGCACGAGGACCGCTGTATTGGATACGCAGTATTTT | CASTRTAVLDTQYF
TRBJ2-1 | TRBV21-1 | . | 18 | once | TGTGCCAGCAGCAATGGGACTAGCTGGCCTAGCTCCTACAATGAGCAGTTCTTC | CASSNGTSWPSSYNEQFF
TRBJ2-2 | TRBV25-1 | TRBD1 | 18 | . | TGTGCCAGCAAACTAAGATTTGGGACAGGGGGCGGGAGCGGGGAGCTGTTTTTT | CASKLRFGTGGGSGELFF
TRBJ2-5 | TRBV19 | . | 11 | . | TGTGCCAGTAGCAAGGGGGAGACCCAGTACTTC | CASSKGETQYF
TRBJ1-6 | TRBV27 | . | 15 | . | TGTGCCAGCAGTTTACGGAGCTCCTATAATTCACCCCTCCACTTT | CASSLRSSYNSPLHF
TRBJ1-5 | TRBV6-4 | . | 19 | once | TGTGCCAGCAGTGACCTCTACCTCCACAAGAGGGCCATTAATCAGCCCCAGCATTTT | CASSDLYLHKRAINQPQHF
TRBJ1-5 | TRBV6-5 | . | 15 | . | TGTGCCAGCAGTCTTCAGGGGTATAGCAATCAGCCCCAGCATTTT | CASSLQGYSNQPQHF
TRBJ1-3 | TRBV20-1 | . | 11 | . | TGCAGTGCTAGGCTGGGAAACACCATATATTTT | CSARLGNTIYF
TRBJ2-5 | TRBV19 | TRBD2 | 15 | . | TGTGCCAGTAGTCTCCCCCTAGCGGGGCAAGAGACCCAGTACTTC | CASSLPLAGQETQYF
TRBJ2-1 | TRBV13 | . | 15 | . | TGTGCCAGCAGCCCCAGACCCTTCTCCTACAATGAGCAGTTCTTC | CASSPRPFSYNEQFF
TRBJ2-5 | TRBV7-6 | TRBD2 | 17 | . | TGTGCCAGCAGCTTAGGTGCTAGCGGGAGGGCCAGAGAGACCCAGTACTTC | CASSLGASGRARETQYF
TRBJ1-2 | TRBV5-4 | . | 14 | . | TGTGCCAGCAGTTTACGCAGGGACGACTATGGCTACACCTTC | CASSLRRDDYGYTF
TRBJ2-2 | TRBV7-9 | TRBD1 | 15 | . | TGTGCCAGCAGCTCGGGACAGACCAACACCGGGGAGCTGTTTTTT | CASSSGQTNTGELFF
TRBJ1-5 | TRBV10-1 | . | 13 | . | TGCGCCAGCAGTGAGTCAGGGGGTCAGCCCCAGCATTTT | CASSESGGQPQHF
TRBJ2-1 | TRBV18 | TRBD2 | 16 | . | TGTGCCAGCTCACCACTAGCGGGAGGGCCGGGCAATGAGCAGTTCTTC | CASSPLAGGPGNEQFF
TRBJ2-7 | TRBV2 | TRBD2 | 16 | . | TGTGCCAGCAAAGCACTAGCGGCCATTAGCTCCTACGAGCAGTACTTC | CASKALAAISSYEQYF
TRBJ2-1 | TRBV18 | TRBD1 | 17 | . | TGTGCCAGCTCACCACCCAACCCCGGGACAGACTACAATGAGCAGTTCTTC | CASSPPNPGTDYNEQFF
TRBJ2-5 | TRBV6-5 | . | 12 | once | TGTGCCAGCAGCCAGAATAGAGAGACCCAGTACTTC | CASSQNRETQYF
TRBJ2-7 | TRBV27 | TRBD1 | 15 | . | TGTGCCAGCAGTCCAACCGACAGGGGGACCTACGAGCAGTACTTC | CASSPTDRGTYEQYF
TRBJ1-1 | TRBV7-2 | TRBD1 | 16 | . | TGTGCCAGCAGCCTAATGGGGACAGGGGTGAAGACTGAAGCTTTCTTT | CASSLMGTGVKTEAFF
TRBJ1-2 | TRBV6-6 | . | 13 | . | TGTGCCAGCAGTCCCTCGGGGGGCGGAGGCTACACCTTC | CASSPSGGGGYTF
TRBJ2-4 | TRBV2 | TRBD2 | 15 | . | TGTGCCAGCAGCCGTAGCGGGGGGGCCAAAAACATTCAGTACTTC | CASSRSGGAKNIQYF
TRBJ1-5 | TRBV5-6 | . | 15 | . | TGTGCCAGCAGCTCCGGACCCCGGGCTGATCAGCCCCAGCATTTT | CASSSGPRADQPQHF
TRBJ1-5 | TRBV6-1 | . | 18 | . | TGTGCCAGCAGTGAACCAATAACCGGGGCCCGGACTAATCAGCCCCAGCATTTT | CASSEPITGARTNQPQHF
TRBJ2-6 | TRBV29-1 | . | 13 | . | TGCAGCGCGAAGTTGGCTGGGGCCAACGTCCTGACTTTC | CSAKLAGANVLTF
TRBJ1-2 | TRBV5-6 | TRBD1 | 15 | . | TGTGCCAGTCTCTTCTTGCAGGGGGGTATATATGGCTACACCTTC | CASLFLQGGIYGYTF
TRBJ2-3 | TRBV5-4 | TRBD2 | 17 | . | TGTGCCAGCAGCTTGGGACTAGCGGGACCTAGCACAGATACGCAGTATTTT | CASSLGLAGPSTDTQYF
TRBJ2-3 | TRBV18 | . | 13 | . | TGTGCCAGCTCACCTGGCACCTCAGATACGCAGTATTTT | CASSPGTSDTQYF
TRBJ2-5 | TRBV11-3 | . | 14 | . | TGTGCCAGCAGCTTATCGGGGAGCCCAGAGACCCAGTACTTC | CASSLSGSPETQYF
TRBJ2-7 | TRBV11-2 | . | 15 | . | TGTGCCAGCAGCTCATGGGGGACGGCCTCCTACGAGCAGTACTTC | CASSSWGTASYEQYF
TRBJ2-7 | TRBV19 | TRBD2 | 15 | . | TGTGCCAGTAGTATTAGCGGGGCGGGCTCCTACGAGCAGTACTTC | CASSISGAGSYEQYF
TRBJ1-1 | TRBV6-1 | . | 11 | . | TGTGCCAGCAGAGTGAACACTGAAGCTTTCTTT | CASRVNTEAFF
TRBJ1-4 | TRBV29-1 | TRBD1 | 12 | . | TGCTCGGTCACAGGGGCGGATGAAAAACTGTTTTTT | CSVTGADEKLFF
TRBJ2-7 | TRBV5-4 | TRBD1 | 15 | few | TGTGCCAGCAGCGCCTCCGGGACAGGGGTATACGAGCAGTACTTC | CASSASGTGVYEQYF